This T cell receptor beta chain derives from a study of graft-versus-host responses after intestinal transplantation. This table comes from immunoSEQ multiplex PCR, and its TCRdb copy is limited to in-frame clones, with some not included. The table shows fewer than 95,000 clones, with roughly 93% occurring only once. Germline CDR1 ENHRY, CDR2 SYGVKD. The length of the CDR3 is 13 residues. The V end was cut by 7 bases, the J end by 6 bases, with 12 bases between. Remarks on this clone: The antigen is unknown.

Specimen: unstimulated CD4+ T cells sorted from spleen or lymph node cells, collected before transplant. The V and J genes are TRBV10-3 and TRBJ1-4; D gene uncertain. This TCR was recovered from a human donor who was the organ donor for an intestinal transplant. The CDR3 coding sequence is TGTGCCATCACGGGTTCTGTCGATGAAAAACTGTTTTTT. It yields the protein CAITGSVDEKLFF.